These 29 T cell receptor beta chains came from one sample sequenced in a study of blood T cells in healthy people across ages. Then a second PCR, running about 6 to 11 cycles, was carried out with a sample-barcoded 5' primer and a J-beta primer mix. TCRdb itself ran the 5' RACE reads through MiXCR, one entry per CDR3 protein. The repertoire holds fewer than 1,200,000 distinct CDR3 sequences, with 25% as singletons. This sample also appeared in a second study, on T cells of mothers and their children.

Specimen: blood. Source of these receptors: a girl aged 2 to 10 in good health.

This clonotype was seen a few times. This chain links TRBV29-1 with TRBJ2-5; TRBD1 might be the D (6 bases). CDR1 is SQVTM and CDR2 is ANQGSEA in the germline V gene. The CDR3 is 13 residues long. Trimming cost V 4 bases and J 11 bases, with 20 bases left between them. The CDR3 here is CSVVAAYPGEQYF. CDR3 nucleotide sequence: TGCAGCGTTGTGGCGGCTTACCCAGGGGAGCAGTACTTC.

This clonotype was detected a few times. V and J are TRBV24-1 and TRBJ2-2, with 7 bases that match TRBD1. Germline V gene sequence: CDR1 KGHDR, CDR2 SFDVKD. This CDR3 contains 15 residues. Trimming removed 4 bases from V and 5 bases from J; junction bases left unmatched: 6. The CDR3 here is CATSELQGVTGELFF. Written as DNA, the CDR3 is TGTGCCACCAGTGAGTTGCAGGGGGTGACCGGGGAGCTGTTTTTT.

The table lists this clonotype with a few counts. The chain combines TRBV20-1 with TRBJ2-5; D is undetermined. The tail of the sequence fits TRBJ2-7 better, so the J call may be wrong. The germline V gene has CDR1 DFQATT and CDR2 SNEGSKA (reference sequence). The CDR3 has 12 residues. The CDR3 protein is CSARFSNYEQYF. The CDR3 DNA follows: TGCAGTGCTAGATTCAGTAACTACGAGCAGTACTTC.

This clonotype has more than one count but fewer than ten. The chain joins TRBV29-1 to TRBJ2-3, with 11 positions matching TRBD2. The V and J ends lost 2 bases and 3 bases, in that order; junction bases with no gene match: 4. The CDR3 loop spans 15 amino acids. Germline assignment: CDR1 SQVTM and CDR2 ANQGSEA. The CDR3 loop is CSVETGLAETDTQYF. CDR3 DNA sequence: TGCAGCGTTGAAACGGGACTAGCGGAAACAGATACGCAGTATTTT.

This clonotype was observed a single time. V and J are TRBV4-2 and TRBJ2-3; 10 nucleotides align to TRBD2. The CDR3 covers 18 residues. After removal of 0 bases from V and 4 bases from J, the junction contained 10 bases not matched to a gene. Germline CDR1 and CDR2: LGHNA and YNFKEQ. Here the CDR3 reads CASSQETSLAGVADTQYF. The CDR3 DNA reads as TGTGCCAGCAGCCAAGAAACCTCTCTAGCGGGGGTCGCAGATACGCAGTATTTT.

The chain is built from TRBV7-2 and TRBJ2-5; no definite D call. CDR3 length equals 15 residues. V shed 3 bases and J shed 3 bases, with 14 bases lying between them. The germline V gene has CDR1 SGHTA and CDR2 FQGNSA. CDR3 loop: CASSFGRANKETQYF. The CDR3 DNA reads TGTGCCAGCAGCTTCGGCCGGGCAAATAAAGAGACCCAGTACTTC. The variable domain in full, completed from reference TRBV7-2 and TRBJ2-5, reads GAGVSQSPSNKVTEKGKDVELRCDPISGHTALYWYRQSLGQGLEFLIYFQGNSAPDKSGLPSDRFSAERTGGSVSTLTIQRTQQEDSAVYLCASSFGRANKETQYFGPGTRLLVL.

V and J are TRBV20-1 and TRBJ2-7; weak D call: TRBD2 (6 bases). This CDR3 is 14 amino acids long. The germline gives CDR1 DFQATT, CDR2 SNEGSKA (reference sequence). V was clipped by 7 bases and J by 3 bases, with 19 bases between them. This CDR3 is CSVARDSLFYEQYF. The CDR3 nucleotides read TGCAGTGTCGCCCGGGACTCCCTCTTCTACGAGCAGTACTTC.

The chain couples TRBV27 to TRBJ2-3; 9 bases fit TRBD2. This CDR3 has 16 residues. CDR1 is MNHEY, CDR2 SMNVEV, per germline (reference sequence). Losses at the gene ends were 4 bases for V and 4 bases for J; bases not matched to a gene: 9. The CDR3 is CASSSLRAGGPDTQYF. The CDR3 DNA sequence: TGTGCCAGCAGTTCTCTAAGAGCGGGAGGCCCAGATACGCAGTATTTT.

This clonotype was picked up a small number of times. The chain is built from TRBV9 and TRBJ2-5, with D perhaps assigned TRBD1 or TRBD2 (6 bases each). Between the trimmed V and J ends, which lost 0 bases and 5 bases, there was a span of 8 bases. Looked up from germline, CDR1 is SGDLS and CDR2 is YYNGEE. The CDR3 loop spans 13 amino acids. The CDR3 DNA reads TGTGCCAGCAGCGTAGAGGGGGGCGAGACCCAGTACTTC. It is translated as CASSVEGGETQYF.

This clonotype was seen only a few times. As DNA, the CDR3 is TGTGCCAGCAGTTTATCGGGGGTGCTTTCCTATGGCTACACCTTC. Its translation is CASSLSGVLSYGYTF. The gene calls are TRBV28 and TRBJ1-2, with D possibly TRBD1 on 5 matching bases. Germline-derived CDR1 and CDR2 are MDHEN and SYDVKM. V was cut by 1 base and J by 4 bases, with 13 bases left in between. This CDR3 is 15 amino acids long.

This sequence joins TRBV7-2 and TRBJ2-5, with unresolved D. Germline V gives CDR1 SGHTA, CDR2 FQGNSA. V was pared by 5 bases and J by 0 bases, with 13 bases between. The CDR3 runs to 15 residues. DNA for the CDR3: TGTGCCAGCAGCCGCGGACGGATGTACCAAGAGACCCAGTACTTC. Encoded protein: CASSRGRMYQETQYF.

The chain couples TRBV19 to TRBJ2-1; D unresolved. The closer fit of TRBJ2-7 to the DNA end suggests the J call may be wrong. This CDR3 has 15 residues. Germline V gives CDR1 LNHDA, CDR2 SQIVND (reference sequence). As DNA, the CDR3 is TGTGCCAGTAGTATAGGAACCGGCGGCGGCTACGAGCAGTACTTC. It translates to CASSIGTGGGYEQYF.

This clonotype was observed a handful of times. The chain recombines TRBV2 with TRBJ2-5; 8 bases map to TRBD2. The J segment lost 2 bases and the V segment lost 2 bases, leaving 4 bases of the junction unmatched. This CDR3 spans 15 amino acids. Germline V gene lookup returns CDR1 SNHLY and CDR2 FYNNEI. The CDR3 here is CASSELAGLQETQYF. The DNA for the CDR3 is TGTGCCAGCAGTGAACTAGCGGGCCTTCAAGAGACCCAGTACTTC.

The rearrangement links TRBV11-2 to TRBJ2-7; maybe TRBD2 (6 bases). V lost 1 base and J 8 bases, leaving 15 bases between the germline ends. CDR1 is SGHAT, CDR2 FQNNGV, per germline. The CDR3 length is 14 residues. CDR3 sequence reads: CASSLGGVAGKQYF. CDR3 DNA: TGTGCCAGCAGCTTAGGCGGAGTGGCGGGGAAGCAGTACTTC. Full variable domain (rest looked up from reference TRBV11-2 and TRBJ2-7): EAGVAQSPRYKIIEKRQSVAFWCNPISGHATLYWYQQILGQGPKLLIQFQNNGVVDDSQLPKDRFSAERLKGVDSTLKIQPAKLEDSAVYLCASSLGGVAGKQYFGPGTRLTVT.

The rearrangement uses TRBV4-1 and TRBJ2-5, with D unclear. Germline lookup yields CDR1 MGHRA and CDR2 YSYEKL. V was cut by 0 bases and J by 5 bases, with 13 bases left in between. The CDR3 runs 15 residues. The CDR3 sequence: CASSQDPNPAETQYF. CDR3 coding DNA: TGCGCCAGCAGCCAAGATCCCAACCCCGCGGAGACCCAGTACTTC.

In nucleotides, the CDR3 is TGTGCCAGCAGCCAAAGCAGGGCAAAAGCTAACTATGGCTACACCTTC. It yields the protein CASSQSRAKANYGYTF. This chain joins TRBV3-1 and TRBJ1-2; D is perhaps TRBD1 (5 bases). Trimming took off 2 bases at V and 0 bases at J, with 13 bases between the two ends. The V gene's germline CDR1 is LGHDT and CDR2 YNNKEL (reference sequence). The CDR3 spans 16 residues.

This clonotype has more than one count but fewer than ten. The V gene is TRBV20-1, the J gene TRBJ1-6; the D is unclear. Trimming pared 1 base from V and 5 bases from J, leaving 9 bases between. Germline V gives CDR1 DFQATT, CDR2 SNEGSKA (reference sequence). CDR3 length equals 14 residues. The CDR3 reads CSARGGMDNSPLHF. In nucleotides, the CDR3 is TGCAGTGCTAGAGGAGGGATGGATAATTCACCCCTCCACTTT.

The rearrangement joins TRBV9 to TRBJ1-2; D call uncertain. CDR1 and CDR2 (germline): SGDLS, YYNGEE. The CDR3 runs to 14 residues. The V gene lost 0 bases and the J gene lost 8 bases, with 14 bases spanning the gap. CDR3: CASSVEPALKGYTF. The CDR3 DNA sequence: TGTGCCAGCAGCGTAGAACCCGCTCTGAAGGGCTACACCTTC.

J is TRBJ2-5 and V is TRBV29-1; TRBD2 matches at 8 bases. The CDR3 is 14 amino acids. Germline lookup yields CDR1 SQVTM and CDR2 ANQGSEA. The trim removed 4 bases at V and 4 bases at J, leaving 8 bases unmatched. The CDR3 DNA reads as TGCAGCGTTGTCTCGGCGGCGGGAGGAGAGACCCAGTACTTC. Translation gives CSVVSAAGGETQYF.

The chain links TRBV12-3 or TRBV12-4 to TRBJ2-1; D remains unclear. V lost 6 bases to trimming and J lost 5 bases, with 11 bases between them. The CDR3 extends over 13 amino acids. The CDR3 here is CASRFLLDNEQFF. In DNA, the CDR3 is TGTGCCAGCAGGTTCCTTCTAGACAATGAGCAGTTCTTC.

The chain combines TRBV7-2 with TRBJ2-7; D is possibly TRBD1 or TRBD2 (5 bases each). V shed 3 bases and J shed 2 bases, with 14 bases lying between them. The CDR3 length is 15 residues. Germline CDR1 and CDR2: SGHTA and FQGNSA. The CDR3 nucleotides read TGTGCCAGCAGCTTTTATTTCGGGGCTACCTACGAGCAGTACTTC. Its protein is CASSFYFGATYEQYF.

The V call is TRBV7-9, the J call TRBJ1-6; D is unclear. V was shortened by 3 bases and J by 7 bases, with 10 bases between the two germline ends. CDR3 length equals 14 residues. The germline V gene has CDR1 SEHNR and CDR2 FQNEAQ (reference sequence). The DNA of the CDR3 is TGTGCCAGCAGCTTTGCGGGTCAGAATTCACCCCTCCACTTT. Translation gives CASSFAGQNSPLHF.

V and J are TRBV10-3 and TRBJ1-2; D is undetermined. Germline CDR1 ENHRY, CDR2 SYGVKD. CDR3 size: 12 residues. V lost 4 bases, J lost 6 bases, and 9 bases lay in between. Written as DNA, the CDR3 is TGTGCCATCAGTGGAAGGTTGGATGGCTACACCTTC. Protein: CAISGRLDGYTF.

The chain couples TRBV20-1 to TRBJ1-1, with TRBD1 matching 8 bases. The CDR3 contains 14 residues. Germline-derived CDR1 and CDR2 are DFQATT and SNEGSKA (reference sequence). Trimming removed 3 bases from V and 7 bases from J; junction bases left unmatched: 10. This CDR3 is CSARDSRGQIEAFF. The CDR3 bases are TGCAGTGCTAGGGATTCCAGGGGGCAAATTGAAGCTTTCTTT.

The chain couples TRBV12-3 or TRBV12-4 to TRBJ2-5; 12 nucleotides align to TRBD2. Matching the DNA end better, TRBJ2-1 makes the J call doubtful. The CDR3 is 14 amino acids. CDR3 sequence: CASSGLAGSREQFF. DNA of the CDR3: TGTGCCAGCAGTGGACTAGCGGGAAGTAGGGAGCAGTTCTTC.

This clonotype was recorded a few times. The chain has TRBV7-8 and TRBJ2-7; 13 nucleotides agree with TRBD2. V gave up 1 base and J gave up 0 bases; unmatched junction bases: 3. The CDR3 contains 17 residues. Germline lookup yields CDR1 SGHVS and CDR2 FQNEAQ. CDR3 sequence: CASSLVGTSGVSYEQYF. The CDR3 DNA sequence: TGTGCCAGCAGCTTAGTTGGGACTAGCGGGGTCTCCTACGAGCAGTACTTC.

This clonotype showed up just once. The chain combines TRBV5-6 with TRBJ2-1; 9 bases are shared with TRBD1. Germline trimming cut 0 bases from V and 16 bases from J; bases unmatched to any gene: 8. Germline CDR1 reads SGHDT; CDR2 reads YYEEEE. This CDR3 has 13 amino acids. CDR3 sequence reads: CASSLGQGVPVFF. In nucleotides, the CDR3 is TGTGCCAGCAGCTTGGGACAGGGGGTCCCCGTTTTCTTC.

This clonotype has more than one count but fewer than ten. V gene TRBV29-1 combines with J gene TRBJ2-7, with unresolved D. From germline, CDR1 is SQVTM and CDR2 ANQGSEA. The CDR3 extends over 14 amino acids. Trimming took off 0 bases at V and 7 bases at J, with 16 bases between the two ends. Here the CDR3 DNA reads TGCAGCGTTGAAGACGGCCTCTTGGGCCATGAGCAGTACTTC. This encodes CSVEDGLLGHEQYF.

This sequence joins TRBV20-1 and TRBJ2-3; D gene unclear. This CDR3 has 14 residues. The ends were cut back, 3 bases at V and 6 bases at J, with 16 bases in the middle. CDR1 is DFQATT, CDR2 SNEGSKA, per germline (reference sequence). Written as DNA, the CDR3 is TGCAGTGCTAGGCCCCCCAGTATCGGGGATACGCAGTATTTT. It encodes CSARPPSIGDTQYF.